This T cell receptor (beta chain) appears in the sequencing data of a study of T cell repertoires in cytomegalovirus infection. The overall study: Indicated by public TCR beta signatures were CMV infection and matching HLA type. Study results and caveats: Predominance within the ex vivo response was attributable to HLA-C-restricted CMV-specific TCR beta clonotypes. Carriers of CMV plus the relevant HLA were identified by cumulative public TCR beta family frequency.

Losses at the gene ends were 4 bases for V and 5 bases for J; bases not matched to a gene: 3. CDR1 SGHKS and CDR2 YYEKEE come from the germline V gene (reference sequence). This CDR3 contains 14 residues. From the reads, TCRdb called clonotypes with MiXCR, one entry per CDR3 protein. The repertoire holds about 460,000 distinct CDR3 sequences, with 11% as singletons. Turning to this clonotype: Its matching antigen is unknown.

J is TRBJ2-2 and V is TRBV5-5; 9 positions match TRBD1. This receptor was obtained from a human donor in good health (CMV status not recorded). Some clones in this sample may be carry-over from other donors' samples. Sequenced material: PBMCs. Here the CDR3 reads CASSTGTGTGELFF. The CDR3 coding sequence is TGTGCCAGCAGCACCGGGACAGGGACCGGGGAGCTGTTTTTT. The variable domain in full, with the rest retrieved from reference TRBV5-5 and TRBJ2-2, is DAGVTQSPTHLIKTRGQQVTLRCSPISGHKSVSWYQQVLGQGPQFIFQYYEKEERGRGNFPDRFSARQFPNYSSELNVNALLLGDSALYLCASSTGTGTGELFFGEGSRLTVL.